Listed below are T cell receptor beta chains from one sample, sequenced in a study of blood T cells in healthy people across ages. MiXCR, run by TCRdb on the 5' RACE reads, gives a single entry per CDR3 protein. The sample comprises around 1,500,000 distinct CDR3 sequences, 28% of which are singletons, and 7.7% rests with the top ten. Material for sequencing was blood. These receptors originate from a young woman in good health. The CDR3 runs from the conserved cysteine through the conserved F or W. The D gene is left open where the match is weak. Size values are once, few and many counts, or a class for expanded clones, and some rows have none.

size	V	J	D	DNA	CDR3
few	TRBV12-3/TRBV12-4	TRBJ1-1	-	TGTGCCAGCAGCTTAAAGGGTGGCAACACTGAAGCTTTCTTT	CASSLKGGNTEAFF
many	TRBV5-1	TRBJ1-2	-	TGCGCCAGCAGCACCGGACCCGGGGGCGCTTACTATGGCTACACCTTC	CASSTGPGGAYYGYTF
-	TRBV6-2/TRBV6-3	TRBJ1-1	-	TGTGCCAGCAGTTACGGCGGGCTGGCTGAAGCTTTCTTT	CASSYGGLAEAFF
few	TRBV5-1	TRBJ1-1	-	TGCGCCAGCAGCCAAGGGGCCTTTAACACTGAAGCTTTCTTT	CASSQGAFNTEAFF
few	TRBV5-1	TRBJ2-7	TRBD1	TGCGCCAGCAGCTTCAACCGAATGGGACAGGGAACCTACGAGCAGTACTTC	CASSFNRMGQGTYEQYF
-	TRBV7-3	TRBJ2-2	-	TGTGCCAGCAGCTTCAGTTCCGGGGAGCTGTTTTTT	CASSFSSGELFF
-	TRBV29-1	TRBJ2-3	TRBD2	TGCAGCGTTGACGTCCGCCTTCTAGCGGGGGGCCCTAGCACAGATACGCAGTATTTT	CSVDVRLLAGGPSTDTQYF
-	TRBV29-1	TRBJ2-1	-	TGCAGCGTTGAAAACAGGCTCTCCTACAATGAGCAGTTCTTC	CSVENRLSYNEQFF
-	TRBV7-2	TRBJ2-7	TRBD2	TGTGCCAGCAGCCTTCACCCAGGGAGGGGCGCCTACGAGCAGTACTTC	CASSLHPGRGAYEQYF
few	TRBV28	TRBJ1-2	-	TGTGCCAGCCTTTTTCCTCAGGGGTATGGCTACACCTTC	CASLFPQGYGYTF
-	TRBV7-2	TRBJ2-5	TRBD2	TGTGCCAGCAGCCCAGCACTAGCGGGAGGGAAAGGGGAAGGAGAGACCCAGTACTTC	CASSPALAGGKGEGETQYF
few	TRBV20-1	TRBJ1-2	-	TGCAGTGCCACCCTCGGGGGCTCCTATGGCTACACCTTC	CSATLGGSYGYTF
many	TRBV27	TRBJ2-1	-	TGTGCCAGCAGTTTATCGATAAGCGGGTACGAGCAGTTCTTC	CASSLSISGYEQFF
few	TRBV7-9	TRBJ2-1	TRBD2	TGTGCCAGCAGCGAGATGGGGACTAGCGGCTATGAGCAGTTCTTC	CASSEMGTSGYEQFF
-	TRBV14	TRBJ1-1	-	TGTGCCAGCAGCCCGAGCATAACGATGAACACTGAAGCTTTCTTT	CASSPSITMNTEAFF
-	TRBV29-1	TRBJ1-2	-	TGCAGCGCGCAGGACAGCGACTATGGCTACACCTTC	CSAQDSDYGYTF
-	TRBV2	TRBJ2-1	-	TGTGCCAGCCTAGGGGGAGCGAACAATGAGCAGTTCTTC	CASLGGANNEQFF
-	TRBV27	TRBJ1-5	-	TGTGCCAGCAGGGACCGGACAGCCAATCAGCCCCAGCATTTT	CASRDRTANQPQHF
-	TRBV11-2	TRBJ1-2	-	TGTGCCAGCAGCTTCGGGACACTATATGGCTACACCTTC	CASSFGTLYGYTF
many	TRBV7-3	TRBJ2-1	-	TGTGCCAGCAGCTTGGGAGGCAGCGGGCCCAATGAGCAGTTCTTC	CASSLGGSGPNEQFF
few	TRBV4-3	TRBJ2-7	-	TGCGCCAGCAGCCAATCCTCTCAGATAGGCTACGAGCAGTACTTC	CASSQSSQIGYEQYF
-	TRBV7-9	TRBJ2-5	TRBD2	TGTGCCAGCAGCGGACTAGCGGGGGGAAACGACCAAGAGACCCAGTACTTC	CASSGLAGGNDQETQYF
-	TRBV15	TRBJ2-1	-	TGTGCCACCAGCAGAGGGAGGGGCACTAACAATGAGCAGTTCTTC	CATSRGRGTNNEQFF
-	TRBV28	TRBJ2-7	-	TGTGCCAGCAGTTTAGGAACCCGAGGACAGTACTTC	CASSLGTRGQYF
-	TRBV29-1	TRBJ1-3	-	TGCAGCGGAGAGGGGGGATCTGGAAACACCATATATTTT	CSGEGGSGNTIYF
few	TRBV7-2	TRBJ2-1	-	TGTGCCCGCAGCTCCCGGACCAGTGTTATCTACAATGAGCAGTTCTTC	CARSSRTSVIYNEQFF
-	TRBV6-5	TRBJ2-7	-	TGTGCCAGCGCCCCGGCAGGGGATTTCTCCTACGAGCAGTACTTC	CASAPAGDFSYEQYF
-	TRBV3-1	TRBJ2-3	TRBD1	TGTGCCAGCAGCACAGGGGGCTCTTTCACAGATACGCAGTATTTT	CASSTGGSFTDTQYF
-	TRBV24-1	TRBJ2-5	-	TGTGCCACCAGCTACGGTTCAGGGACCCAGTACTTC	CATSYGSGTQYF
-	TRBV5-1	TRBJ2-1	-	TGCGCCAGCAGCTTCAACCTAGCGAGTCCCACCCAAAAAAACAATGAGCAGTTCTTC	CASSFNLASPTQKNNEQFF
-	TRBV5-1	TRBJ2-7	-	TGCGCCAGCAGCCCAGGGACCATCCCCTACGAGCAGTACTTC	CASSPGTIPYEQYF
few	TRBV5-1	TRBJ1-2	-	TGCGCCAGCAGCTGGAAAGAGGGTTATGGCTACACCTTC	CASSWKEGYGYTF
-	TRBV2	TRBJ2-1	TRBD2	TGTGCCAGCAGTGAAGGGGGACTAGCGGGACGCAATGAGCAGTTCTTC	CASSEGGLAGRNEQFF
-	TRBV28	TRBJ2-7	-	TGTGCCAGCAGACTAAGGGACACATACTACGAGCAGTACTTC	CASRLRDTYYEQYF
-	TRBV12-3/TRBV12-4	TRBJ1-6	-	TGTGCCAGCAGCCGGTCCGGGACAACGGATTCACCCCTCCACTTT	CASSRSGTTDSPLHF
once	TRBV12-3/TRBV12-4	TRBJ1-3	TRBD1	TGTGCCAGCAGTTTAGAACAGGGGGCTAGAAACACCATATATTTT	CASSLEQGARNTIYF
-	TRBV29-1	TRBJ2-5	-	TGCAGCGTCGTGACCCAGGGGGGAGAGACCCAGTACTTC	CSVVTQGGETQYF
many	TRBV6-5	TRBJ2-5	-	TGTGCCAGCAGTTACTCCGTCGGGGGGCGTGAGACCCAGTACTTC	CASSYSVGGRETQYF
few	TRBV20-1	TRBJ2-2	TRBD1	TGCAGTGCTAGTCGACCGGGACAGGGGAACGCCGGGGAGCTGTTTTTT	CSASRPGQGNAGELFF
many	TRBV10-3	TRBJ2-7	-	TGTGCCATCTCCCGGGGGGCTAGCACCCCGTACGAGCAGTACTTC	CAISRGASTPYEQYF
-	TRBV10-2	TRBJ1-5	-	TGCGCCAGCAGGGATGTCTCCGGGGGCCTCCAGCATTTT	CASRDVSGGLQHF
-	TRBV7-2	TRBJ2-1	TRBD1	TGTGCCAACAGCCTCCGACAGGGGGCGGATGAGCAGTTCTTC	CANSLRQGADEQFF
many	TRBV20-1	TRBJ1-2	-	TGCAGTGCTAGAGCAGGGACGTTGCTCCCCTATGGCTACACCTTC	CSARAGTLLPYGYTF
-	TRBV20-1	TRBJ1-5	-	TGCAGTGCTACCCTAGGACGGGTTAGCAATCAGCCCCAGCATTTT	CSATLGRVSNQPQHF
few	TRBV5-5	TRBJ2-7	-	TGTGCCAGCATCCCGGACAACGGGGGCGAGCAGTACTTC	CASIPDNGGEQYF
many	TRBV10-3	TRBJ1-4	-	TGTGCCATCAAGGGAATGGTCGGCGAAAAACTGTTTTTT	CAIKGMVGEKLFF
-	TRBV6-5	TRBJ2-7	TRBD1	TGTGCCAGCAGTTACCCCGGGACAGGGGTCTTCAGCTCCTACGAGCAGTACTTC	CASSYPGTGVFSSYEQYF
-	TRBV20-1	TRBJ2-3	-	TGCAGTGCCCGGTCTTCCGACGACACAGATACGCAGTATTTT	CSARSSDDTDTQYF
many	TRBV11-2	TRBJ2-7	-	TGTGCCAGCAGCTTAGTTCCGGGGGTCTCCTACGAGCAGTACTTC	CASSLVPGVSYEQYF
many	TRBV5-1	TRBJ2-3	-	TGTGCCAGCAGCCGGACTGGCACAGATACGCAGTATTTT	CASSRTGTDTQYF
few	TRBV7-2	TRBJ2-4	TRBD2	TGTGCCAGCAGCCGGGGGACTAGCGGGAGGCGGTGGGAGCAGTACTTC	CASSRGTSGRRWEQYF
few	TRBV7-2	TRBJ2-1	TRBD1	TGTGCCAGCAGCACCCCCACAGGGGCCCACAATGAGCAGTTCTTC	CASSTPTGAHNEQFF
few	TRBV9	TRBJ1-2	-	TGTGCCAGCAGCCCTTGGGACAAGGGAAACTATGGCTACACCTTC	CASSPWDKGNYGYTF